This T cell receptor beta chain appears in the sequencing data of a study of PD-1 blockade in classical Hodgkin lymphoma. About this clone itself: The antigen remains undetermined.

The time point denotes: cycle 4 day 1 (C4D1), after six to seven weeks of nivolumab. All patients relapsed after autologous stem cell transplantation, and brentuximab vedotin exposure varied. CD8+ T cell isolation from thawed PBMCs was performed by magnetic negative selection. Patients in the cohort were put on intravenous nivolumab, 3 mg/kg every 2 weeks. Using immunoSEQ multiplex PCR, the repertoire was profiled, and TCRdb retains in-frame clones only, with some absent. The data show 12,000 or so clones, around 84% seen once. Overall study findings and caveats: Patients excluded were those beginning nivolumab under 1 year after ASCT. Newly diagnosed patients were reported to start with lower TCR diversity than healthy donors.

The sequencing used CD8+ T cells from blood, collected before the fourth cycle of nivolumab. The TCR originated in a human donor with classical Hodgkin lymphoma. The donor label of this sample is uncertain.

CDR3 DNA: TGCGCCAGCAGCCAACACACGGAGAACACAGATACGCAGTATTTT. As protein: CASSQHTENTDTQYF. The chain joins TRBV4-3 to TRBJ2-3; D gene ambiguous. Germline values: CDR1 LGHNA, CDR2 YSLEER. V gave up 2 bases and J gave up 2 bases, with 11 bases separating them. CDR3 length equals 15 residues.